Following are 15 T cell receptor beta chains from one sample sequenced in a study of CD8+CD57+ T cells in acquired aplastic anemia. The TCR beta profiling, which covered VDJ combination and CDR3 sequence, was carried out using genomic DNA as the template. In TCRdb, the reads were re-called with MiXCR into one record per CDR3 protein. The sample consists of more than 150,000 distinct CDR3 sequences, about half of them appearing once. The sample comprised sorted CD4+, CD8+, or CD8+CD57+ T cells (not recorded which) from PBMCs. These receptors all stem from a human donor in good health.

This clonotype showed up many times. The chain combines TRBV5-1 with TRBJ2-3; maybe TRBD2 (5 bases). Germline V gives CDR1 SGHRS, CDR2 YFSETQ. Trimming removed 1 base from V and 4 bases from J, with 22 bases in between. The CDR3 contains 18 residues. CDR3 residues: CASSLKAGGPTVPDTQYF. The CDR3 region has the DNA TGCGCCAGCAGCTTGAAGGCAGGAGGCCCGACCGTCCCAGATACGCAGTATTTT.

This clonotype is a singleton in its sample. The V and J genes are TRBV3-1 and TRBJ2-7, with unresolved D. The germline V gene encodes CDR1 LGHDT and CDR2 YNNKEL (reference sequence). This CDR3 comprises 11 residues. Trimming removed 8 bases at V and 5 bases at J, with 10 bases between. In DNA form, the CDR3 reads TGTGCCAGCTCCATAGGGCACGAGCAGTACTTC. It specifies CASSIGHEQYF.

Of note for this clonotype: The junction departs from germline at one end; a sequencing error may be responsible. The chain recombines TRBV20-1 with TRBJ2-1; 7 bases line up with TRBD1. The germline gives CDR1 DFQATT, CDR2 SNEGSKA (reference sequence). This CDR3 spans 15 amino acids. The CDR3 reads CSVKTRQGWGNEQVF. For the CDR3, the DNA is TGCAGTGTCAAAACCCGACAGGGTTGGGGCAATGAGCAGGTCTTC.

This clonotype occurred a few times. The gene calls are TRBV3-1 and TRBJ1-5; 7 bases fit TRBD1. The V segment lost 1 base and the J segment 6 bases; nucleotides outside the gene matches: 12. The CDR3 spans 17 residues. Germline lookup yields CDR1 LGHDT and CDR2 YNNKEL (reference sequence). CDR3 protein: CASSQGPPTGECQPQHF. The CDR3 bases are TGTGCCAGCAGCCAAGGCCCCCCAACAGGGGAATGTCAGCCCCAGCATTTT.

This clonotype was recorded many times. The gene calls are TRBV20-1 and TRBJ1-1, with D uncertain. Between the trimmed V and J ends, which lost 2 bases and 5 bases, there was a span of 6 bases. The CDR3 covers 11 residues. Germline CDR1 reads DFQATT; CDR2 reads SNEGSKA (reference sequence). The DNA for the CDR3 is TGCAGTGCTAGAAAGGGAACTGAAGCTTTCTTT. It specifies CSARKGTEAFF.

The chain carries TRBV19 and TRBJ1-5; the D gene is possibly TRBD1 (5 bases). Trimming left V 5 bases short and J 0 bases short, with 14 bases between. Germline-derived CDR1 and CDR2 are LNHDA and SQIVND (reference sequence). This CDR3 is 16 amino acids long. The CDR3 reads CASSEGGDYSNQPQHF. The CDR3, as DNA: TGTGCCAGTAGTGAAGGCGGGGACTATAGCAATCAGCCCCAGCATTTT. Filled out from reference TRBV19 and TRBJ1-5, the complete variable domain reads DGGITQSPKYLFRKEGQNVTLSCEQNLNHDAMYWYRQDPGQGLRLIYYSQIVNDFQKGDIAEGYSVSREKKESFPLTVTSAQKNPTAFYLCASSEGGDYSNQPQHFGDGTRLSIL.

This clonotype has more than one count but fewer than ten. The chain recombines TRBV29-1 with TRBJ2-7, with 9 bases that match TRBD1. Germline loops: CDR1 SQVTM, CDR2 ANQGSEA. The V segment lost 7 bases and the J segment 2 bases; nucleotides outside the gene matches: 3. CDR3 length equals 12 residues. CDR3 bases: TGCAGCGCCCGACAGGGGGCCTACGAGCAGTACTTC. This encodes CSARQGAYEQYF.

This chain uses TRBV24-1 with TRBJ2-2; 10 nucleotides agree with TRBD2. There are 16 residues in the CDR3. The V and J ends lost 4 bases and 8 bases, in that order; junction bases with no gene match: 9. The V gene's germline CDR1 is KGHDR and CDR2 SFDVKD. The CDR3 loop reads CATSEVAGGIAGELFF. The CDR3 region has the DNA TGTGCCACCAGTGAAGTAGCGGGAGGTATCGCTGGGGAGCTGTTTTTT.

This clonotype was recorded at least ten times. CDR3 coding DNA: TGCAGTGCTAGATGGGGTAGCGGGCCCTACGAGCAGTACTTC. This sequence encodes CSARWGSGPYEQYF. V and J are TRBV20-1 and TRBJ2-7; TRBD2 matches 7 bases. Germline V gene sequence: CDR1 DFQATT, CDR2 SNEGSKA (reference sequence). The CDR3 totals 14 residues. With 2 bases clipped from V and 2 bases from J, the junction kept 6 bases outside the gene matches.

The chain carries TRBV10-3 and TRBJ1-1, with a possible D match to TRBD1 (6 bases). CDR3 length: 15 amino acids. The germline V gene encodes CDR1 ENHRY and CDR2 SYGVKD. Trimming pared 7 bases from V and 4 bases from J, leaving 19 bases between. CDR3 loop: CAITPGVSVGTEAFF. CDR3 DNA sequence: TGTGCCATCACCCCAGGGGTGTCTGTTGGCACTGAAGCTTTCTTT.

This chain uses TRBV19 with TRBJ1-5, with 7 bases aligning to TRBD1. The germline gives CDR1 LNHDA, CDR2 SQIVND (reference sequence). The V segment lost 2 bases and the J segment 0 bases; nucleotides outside the gene matches: 7. The CDR3 extends over 17 amino acids. CDR3 DNA: TGTGCCAGTAGTATAACAGGGGTGGAGGGTAGCAATCAGCCCCAGCATTTT. As protein: CASSITGVEGSNQPQHF.

CDR3 loop: CASSIGQDQPQHF. CDR3 sequence (DNA): TGCGCCAGCAGCATCGGACAGGATCAGCCCCAGCATTTT. V and J are TRBV5-1 and TRBJ1-5, with 7 bases that match TRBD1. The CDR3 covers 13 residues. V gave up 4 bases and J gave up 5 bases; unmatched junction bases: 3. The germline V gene encodes CDR1 SGHRS and CDR2 YFSETQ. The full variable domain, with the rest looked up from reference TRBV5-1 and TRBJ1-5, is KAGVTQTPRYLIKTRGQQVTLSCSPISGHRSVSWYQQTPGQGLQFLFEYFSETQRNKGNFPGRFSGRQFSNSRSEMNVSTLELGDSALYLCASSIGQDQPQHFGDGTRLSIL.

In this sample, this clonotype turned up many times. The chain couples TRBV5-5 to TRBJ2-7; 8 bases are a match to TRBD1. Germline CDR1 and CDR2: SGHKS and YYEKEE (reference sequence). With V trimmed by 3 bases and J by 1 base, 6 bases remained unmatched. The CDR3 spans 15 residues. CDR3 amino acids: CASSYRTGNSYEQYF. In DNA, the CDR3 is TGTGCCAGCAGCTACCGGACAGGGAATTCCTACGAGCAGTACTTC.

This clonotype was counted between two and nine times. V gene TRBV2 combines with J gene TRBJ2-7, with 10 bases matching TRBD1. The V and J ends lost 6 bases and 0 bases, in that order; junction bases with no gene match: 2. The CDR3 length is 14 residues. Germline loops: CDR1 SNHLY, CDR2 FYNNEI. The CDR3 protein is CASRGQGVSYEQYF. Here the CDR3 DNA reads TGTGCCAGCAGAGGACAGGGGGTCTCCTACGAGCAGTACTTC.

The chain uses TRBV15 and TRBJ2-7; D tentatively fits TRBD1 or TRBD2 (5 bases each). CDR3 length: 14 amino acids. Per germline, CDR1 LNHNV and CDR2 YYDKDF (reference sequence). V was trimmed by 3 bases and J by 12 bases, leaving 21 bases between them. CDR3 DNA sequence: TGTGCCACCAGCAGTCGGGACGGCCCTACGAGACTGTACTTC. Its translation: CATSSRDGPTRLYF.